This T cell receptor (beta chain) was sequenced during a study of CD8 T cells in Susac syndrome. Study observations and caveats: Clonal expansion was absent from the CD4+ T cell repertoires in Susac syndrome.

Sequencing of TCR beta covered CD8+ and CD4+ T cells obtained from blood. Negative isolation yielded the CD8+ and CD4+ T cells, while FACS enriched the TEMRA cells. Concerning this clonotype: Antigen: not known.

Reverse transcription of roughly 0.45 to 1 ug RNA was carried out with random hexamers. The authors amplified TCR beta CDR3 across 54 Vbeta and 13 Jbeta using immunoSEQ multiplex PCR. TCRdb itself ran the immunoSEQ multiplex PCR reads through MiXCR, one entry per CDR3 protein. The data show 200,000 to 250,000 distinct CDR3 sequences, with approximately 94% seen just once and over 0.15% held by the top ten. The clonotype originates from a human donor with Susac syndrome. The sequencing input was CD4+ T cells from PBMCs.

CDR3 sequence: CSAQSGGTKETQYF. The DNA for the CDR3 is TGCAGTGCCCAAAGCGGGGGGACGAAAGAGACCCAGTACTTC. The V call is TRBV20-1, the J call TRBJ2-5, with 9 bases aligning to TRBD2. This CDR3 has 14 residues. Trimming cost V 6 bases and J 3 bases; bases outside gene matches: 8. Germline V gives CDR1 DFQATT, CDR2 SNEGSKA (reference sequence).